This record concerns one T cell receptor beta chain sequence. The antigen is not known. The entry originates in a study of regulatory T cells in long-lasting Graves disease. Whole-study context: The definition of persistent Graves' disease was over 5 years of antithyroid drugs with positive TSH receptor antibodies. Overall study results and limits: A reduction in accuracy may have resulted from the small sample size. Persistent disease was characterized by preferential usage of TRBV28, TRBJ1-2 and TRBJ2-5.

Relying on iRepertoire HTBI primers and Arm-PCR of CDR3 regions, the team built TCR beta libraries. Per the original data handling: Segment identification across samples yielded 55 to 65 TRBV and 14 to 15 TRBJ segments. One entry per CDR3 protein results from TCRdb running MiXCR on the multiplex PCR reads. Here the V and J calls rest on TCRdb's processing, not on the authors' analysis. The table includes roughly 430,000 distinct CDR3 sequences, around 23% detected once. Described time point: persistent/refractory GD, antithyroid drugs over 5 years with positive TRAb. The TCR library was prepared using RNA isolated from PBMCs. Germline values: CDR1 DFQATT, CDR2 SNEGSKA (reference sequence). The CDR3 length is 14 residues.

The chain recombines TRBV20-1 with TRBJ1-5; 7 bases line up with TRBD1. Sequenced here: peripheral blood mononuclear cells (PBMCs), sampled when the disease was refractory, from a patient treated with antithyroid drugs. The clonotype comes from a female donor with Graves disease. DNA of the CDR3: TGCAGCGGGGGGGGGGACAGATTGAATCAGCCCCAGCATTTT. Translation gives CSGGGDRLNQPQHF.